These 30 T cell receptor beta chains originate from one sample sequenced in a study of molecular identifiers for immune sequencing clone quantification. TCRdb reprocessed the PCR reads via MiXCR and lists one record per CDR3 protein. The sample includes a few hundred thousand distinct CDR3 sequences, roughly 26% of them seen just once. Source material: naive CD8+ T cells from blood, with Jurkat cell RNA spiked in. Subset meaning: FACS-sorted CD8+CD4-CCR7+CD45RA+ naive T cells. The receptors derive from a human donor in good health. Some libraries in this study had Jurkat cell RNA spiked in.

The CDR3 coding sequence is TGTGCCAGCAGCTTAGGGGCGTTGGGGGATACGCAGTATTTT. The encoded protein is CASSLGALGDTQYF. V and J are TRBV7-6 and TRBJ2-3, with D hard to call. V was clipped by 1 base and J by 6 bases, with 11 bases between them. Germline V lookup: CDR1 SGHVS, CDR2 FNYEAQ. CDR3 size: 14 residues.

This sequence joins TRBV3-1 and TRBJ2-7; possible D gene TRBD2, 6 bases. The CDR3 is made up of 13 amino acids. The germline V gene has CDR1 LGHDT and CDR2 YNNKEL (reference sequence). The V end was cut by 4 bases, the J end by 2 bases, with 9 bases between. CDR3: CASSRRETYEQYF. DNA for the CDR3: TGTGCCAGCAGCCGGAGGGAGACCTACGAGCAGTACTTC.

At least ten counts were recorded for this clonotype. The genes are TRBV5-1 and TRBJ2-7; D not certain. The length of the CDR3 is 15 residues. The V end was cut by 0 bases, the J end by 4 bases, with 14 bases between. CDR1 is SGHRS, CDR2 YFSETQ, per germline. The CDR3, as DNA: TGCGCCAGCAGCTTGGACAGTTCGTTGGGGTACGAGCAGTACTTC. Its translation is CASSLDSSLGYEQYF.

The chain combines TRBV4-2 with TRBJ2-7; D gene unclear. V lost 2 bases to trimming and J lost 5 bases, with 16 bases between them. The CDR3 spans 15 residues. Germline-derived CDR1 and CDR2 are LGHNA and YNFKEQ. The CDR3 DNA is TGTGCCAGCAGCCAAACCTTCTTGGGGTTCGACGAGCAGTACTTC. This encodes CASSQTFLGFDEQYF.

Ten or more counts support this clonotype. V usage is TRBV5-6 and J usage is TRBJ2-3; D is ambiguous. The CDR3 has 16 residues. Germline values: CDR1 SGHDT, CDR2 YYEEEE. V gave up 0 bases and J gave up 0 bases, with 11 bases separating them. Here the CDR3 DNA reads TGTGCCAGCAGCTTGGAGATACAGAGAAGCACAGATACGCAGTATTTT. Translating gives CASSLEIQRSTDTQYF.

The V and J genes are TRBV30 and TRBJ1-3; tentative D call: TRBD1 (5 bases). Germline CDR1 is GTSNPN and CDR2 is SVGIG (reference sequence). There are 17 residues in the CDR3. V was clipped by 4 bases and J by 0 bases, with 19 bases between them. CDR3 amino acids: CAWTGRRGESSGNTIYF. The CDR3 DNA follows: TGTGCCTGGACGGGGCGACGGGGAGAGAGCTCTGGAAACACCATATATTTT.

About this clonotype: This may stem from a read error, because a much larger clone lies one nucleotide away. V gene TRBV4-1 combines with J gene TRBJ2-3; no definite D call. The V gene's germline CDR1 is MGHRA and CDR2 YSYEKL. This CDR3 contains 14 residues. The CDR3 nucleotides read TGCGCCAGCAGCCAAGATCGATTTCCAGATACGCAGTGTTTT. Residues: CASSQDRFPDTQCF.

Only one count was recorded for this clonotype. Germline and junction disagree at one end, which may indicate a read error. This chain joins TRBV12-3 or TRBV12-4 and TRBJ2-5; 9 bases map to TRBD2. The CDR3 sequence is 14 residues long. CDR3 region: CTSSWRGGQETQYF. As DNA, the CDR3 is TGTACCAGCAGTTGGCGGGGGGGCCAAGAGACCCAGTACTTC.

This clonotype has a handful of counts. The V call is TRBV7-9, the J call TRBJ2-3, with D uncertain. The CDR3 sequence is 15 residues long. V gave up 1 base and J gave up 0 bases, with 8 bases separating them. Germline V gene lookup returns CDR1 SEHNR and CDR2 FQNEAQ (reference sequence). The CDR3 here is CASSLEHASTDTQYF. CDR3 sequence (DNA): TGTGCCAGCAGCTTAGAGCACGCTAGCACAGATACGCAGTATTTT.

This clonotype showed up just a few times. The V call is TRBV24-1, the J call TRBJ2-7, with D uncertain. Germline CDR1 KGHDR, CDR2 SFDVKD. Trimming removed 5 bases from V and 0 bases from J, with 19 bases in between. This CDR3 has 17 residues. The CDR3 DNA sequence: TGTGCCACCAGTGGGCCCCCAGGAACGGTGAGCTCCTACGAGCAGTACTTC. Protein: CATSGPPGTVSSYEQYF.

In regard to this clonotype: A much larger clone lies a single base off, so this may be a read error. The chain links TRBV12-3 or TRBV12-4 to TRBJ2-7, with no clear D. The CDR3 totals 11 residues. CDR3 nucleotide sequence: TGTGCCGGCAGCCCCAATAGAATCCAGTACTTC. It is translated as CAGSPNRIQYF.

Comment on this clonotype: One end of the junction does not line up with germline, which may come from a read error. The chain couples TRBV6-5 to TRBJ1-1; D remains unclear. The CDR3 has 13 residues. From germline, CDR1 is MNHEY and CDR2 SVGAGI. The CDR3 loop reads CASSYGSNTEAYF. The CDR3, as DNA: TGTGCCAGCAGTTACGGGTCGAACACTGAAGCTTACTTT.

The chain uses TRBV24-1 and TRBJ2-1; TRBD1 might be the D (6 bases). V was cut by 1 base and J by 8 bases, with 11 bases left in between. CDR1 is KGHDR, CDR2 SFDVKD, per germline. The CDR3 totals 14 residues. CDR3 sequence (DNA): TGTGCCACCAGTGATTTCTCAGGGGTTGATGAGCAGTTCTTC. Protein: CATSDFSGVDEQFF.

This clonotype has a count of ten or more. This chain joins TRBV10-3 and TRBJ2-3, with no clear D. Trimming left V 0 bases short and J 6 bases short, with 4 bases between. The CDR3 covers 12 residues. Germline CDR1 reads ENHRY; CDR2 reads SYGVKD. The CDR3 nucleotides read TGTGCCATCAGTGAGTCCCAGGATACGCAGTATTTT. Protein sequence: CAISESQDTQYF.

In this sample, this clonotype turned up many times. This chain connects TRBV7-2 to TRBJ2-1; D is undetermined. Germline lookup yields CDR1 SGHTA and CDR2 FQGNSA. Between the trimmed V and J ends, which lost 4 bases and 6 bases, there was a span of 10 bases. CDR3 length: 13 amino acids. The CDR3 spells CASSSDLPNEQFF. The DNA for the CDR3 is TGTGCCAGCAGCTCAGACCTCCCCAATGAGCAGTTCTTC.

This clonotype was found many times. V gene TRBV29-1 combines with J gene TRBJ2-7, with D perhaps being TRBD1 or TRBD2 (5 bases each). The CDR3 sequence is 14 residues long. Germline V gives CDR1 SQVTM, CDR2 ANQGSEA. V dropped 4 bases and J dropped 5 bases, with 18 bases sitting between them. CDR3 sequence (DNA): TGCAGCGTTGCCGGGACCTACCTTAGGGACGAGCAGTACTTC. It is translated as CSVAGTYLRDEQYF.

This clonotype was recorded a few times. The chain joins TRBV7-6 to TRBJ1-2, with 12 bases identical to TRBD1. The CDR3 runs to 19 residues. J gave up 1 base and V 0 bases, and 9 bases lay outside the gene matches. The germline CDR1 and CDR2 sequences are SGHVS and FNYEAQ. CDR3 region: CASSLAAGTGGARNYGYTF. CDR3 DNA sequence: TGTGCCAGCAGCTTAGCGGCCGGGACAGGGGGCGCGCGTAACTATGGCTACACCTTC.

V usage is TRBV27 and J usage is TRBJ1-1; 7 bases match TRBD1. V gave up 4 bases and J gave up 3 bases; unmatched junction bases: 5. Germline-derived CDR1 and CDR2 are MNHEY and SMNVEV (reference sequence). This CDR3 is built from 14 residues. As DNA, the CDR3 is TGTGCCAGCAGTTGGGAGGGGGCAGACACTGAAGCTTTCTTT. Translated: CASSWEGADTEAFF.

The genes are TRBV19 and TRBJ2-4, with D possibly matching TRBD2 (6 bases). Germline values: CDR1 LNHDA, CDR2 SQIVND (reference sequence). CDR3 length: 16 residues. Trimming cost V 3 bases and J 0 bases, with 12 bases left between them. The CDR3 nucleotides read TGTGCCAGTAGTATGGGGGACTTACTAGCCAAAAACATTCAGTACTTC. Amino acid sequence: CASSMGDLLAKNIQYF.

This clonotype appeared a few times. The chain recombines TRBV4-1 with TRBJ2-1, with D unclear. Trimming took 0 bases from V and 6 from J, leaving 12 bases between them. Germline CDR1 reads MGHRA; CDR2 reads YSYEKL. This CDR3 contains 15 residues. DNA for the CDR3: TGCGCCAGCAGCCAAGATTATGGTGGGCGCAATGAGCAGTTCTTC. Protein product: CASSQDYGGRNEQFF.

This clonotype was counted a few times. The CDR3 is CATKGLAVDEQFF. In DNA form, the CDR3 reads TGTGCCACTAAAGGACTGGCCGTGGATGAGCAGTTCTTC. The chain combines TRBV15 with TRBJ2-1; a possible D gene is TRBD2 (5 bases). V lost 9 bases, J lost 8 bases, and 17 bases lay in between. Looked up from germline, CDR1 is LNHNV and CDR2 is YYDKDF (reference sequence). This CDR3 has 13 residues.

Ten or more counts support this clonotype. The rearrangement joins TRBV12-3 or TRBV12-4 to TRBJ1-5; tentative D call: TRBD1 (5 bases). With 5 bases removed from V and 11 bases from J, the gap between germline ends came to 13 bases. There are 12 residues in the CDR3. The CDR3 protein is CASSGTPESQHF. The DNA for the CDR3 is TGTGCCAGCAGTGGGACCCCCGAGTCCCAGCATTTT.

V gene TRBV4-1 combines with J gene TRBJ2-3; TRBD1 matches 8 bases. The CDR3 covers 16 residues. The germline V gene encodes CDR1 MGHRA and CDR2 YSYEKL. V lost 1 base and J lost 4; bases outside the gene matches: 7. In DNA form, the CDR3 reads TGCGCCAGCAGCCAAGTGGGGCAGGGGGCCGCAGATACGCAGTATTTT. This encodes CASSQVGQGAADTQYF.

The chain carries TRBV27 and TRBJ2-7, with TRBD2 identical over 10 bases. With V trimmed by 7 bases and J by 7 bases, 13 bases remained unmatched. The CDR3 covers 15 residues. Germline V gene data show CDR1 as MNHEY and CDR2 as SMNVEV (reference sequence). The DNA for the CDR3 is TGTGCCAGCACCCCATCAGCGGGAGGGCCGGGGGAGCAGTACTTC. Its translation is CASTPSAGGPGEQYF.

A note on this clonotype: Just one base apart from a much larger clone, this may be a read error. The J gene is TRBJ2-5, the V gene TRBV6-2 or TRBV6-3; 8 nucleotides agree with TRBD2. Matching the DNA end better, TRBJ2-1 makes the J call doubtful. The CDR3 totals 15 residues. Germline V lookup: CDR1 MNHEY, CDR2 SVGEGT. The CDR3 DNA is TGTGCCGGCAGTTTCGGTCTTAGCGGGATGGGTGAGCAGTTCTTC. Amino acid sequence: CAGSFGLSGMGEQFF.

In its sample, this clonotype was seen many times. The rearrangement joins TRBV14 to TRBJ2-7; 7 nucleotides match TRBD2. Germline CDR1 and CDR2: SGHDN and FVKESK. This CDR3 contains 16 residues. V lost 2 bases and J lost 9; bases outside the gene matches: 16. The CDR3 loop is CASSQLETSAFLGQYF. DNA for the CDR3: TGTGCCAGCAGCCAATTGGAAACTAGCGCTTTTCTGGGGCAGTACTTC.

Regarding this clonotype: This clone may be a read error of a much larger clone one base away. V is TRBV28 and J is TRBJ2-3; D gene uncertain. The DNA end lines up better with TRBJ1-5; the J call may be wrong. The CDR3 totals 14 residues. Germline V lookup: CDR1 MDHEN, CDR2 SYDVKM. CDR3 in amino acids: CASSPQISTDTQHF. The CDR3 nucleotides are TGTGCCAGCAGTCCGCAGATCAGCACAGATACGCAGCATTTT.

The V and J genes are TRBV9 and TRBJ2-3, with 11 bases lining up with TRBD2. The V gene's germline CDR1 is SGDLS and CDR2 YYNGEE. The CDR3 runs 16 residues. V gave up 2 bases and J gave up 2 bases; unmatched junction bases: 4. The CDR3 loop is CASSVIAGGPTDTQYF. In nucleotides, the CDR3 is TGTGCCAGCAGCGTCATAGCGGGGGGGCCCACAGATACGCAGTATTTT. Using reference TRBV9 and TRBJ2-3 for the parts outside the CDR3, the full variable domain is DSGVTQTPKHLITATGQRVTLRCSPRSGDLSVYWYQQSLDQGLQFLIQYYNGEERAKGNILERFSAQQFPDLHSELNLSSLELGDSALYFCASSVIAGGPTDTQYFGPGTRLTVL.

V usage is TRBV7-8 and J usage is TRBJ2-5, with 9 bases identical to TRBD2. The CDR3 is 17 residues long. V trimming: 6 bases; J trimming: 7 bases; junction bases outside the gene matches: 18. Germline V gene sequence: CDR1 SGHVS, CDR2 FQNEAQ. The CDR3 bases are TGTGCCAGCAGGTTCTCGCGGGGGGGCGTCTTTGAAGCGACCCAGTACTTC. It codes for CASRFSRGGVFEATQYF.

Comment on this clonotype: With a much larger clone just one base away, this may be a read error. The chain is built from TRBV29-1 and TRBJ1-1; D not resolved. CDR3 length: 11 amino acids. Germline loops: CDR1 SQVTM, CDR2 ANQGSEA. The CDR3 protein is CSVPAYTGAFF. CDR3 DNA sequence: TGCAGCGTTCCCGCTTACACTGGAGCTTTCTTT.